The rows below give T cell receptor beta chains drawn from one sample of a study of blood T cell repertoires in COVID-19. The data were produced by immunoSEQ multiplex PCR, yet TCRdb's version contains in-frame clones alone and is incomplete. The repertoire holds just over 95,000 clones, with about nine tenths as singletons. Specimen: peripheral blood. Receptors were obtained from a man aged 50-59 years with acute or convalescent COVID-19. The CDR3 runs from the conserved cysteine through the conserved F or W. D genes are given only for firm matches. A row's size may be missing; if present it is once, few, many or a size class.

TRBV7-8	-	TRBJ1-1	-	TGTGCCAGCAGCCCCCAGACGCCCCTGGGCCTGAACACTGAAGCTTTCTTT	CASSPQTPLGLNTEAFF
TRBV10-3	-	TRBJ1-1	-	TGTGCCATCAGTGACCGCGGGCGAAACACTGAAGCTTTCTTT	CAISDRGRNTEAFF
TRBV7-8	-	TRBJ1-1	-	TGTGCCAGCAGCTTAGCACAGGGGAACACTGAAGCTTTCTTT	CASSLAQGNTEAFF
TRBV11-2	TRBD1	TRBJ1-1	-	TGTGCCAGCAGCCCTCCAGGGGGCGTTAGCACTGAAGCTTTCTTT	CASSPPGGVSTEAFF
TRBV11-3	-	TRBJ2-1	-	TGTGCCAGCAGCTTAGTGGTCGGCGGCTTGTACAATGAGCAGTTCTTC	CASSLVVGGLYNEQFF
TRBV2	-	TRBJ2-5	-	TGTGCCAGCAGTCCAGAAGAGACCCAGTACTTC	CASSPEETQYF
TRBV5-5	-	TRBJ1-5	once	TGTGCCAGCAGTCCAAGAGGAGGACAGCCCCAGCATTTT	CASSPRGGQPQHF
TRBV11-2	TRBD1	TRBJ2-2	-	TGTGCCAGCAGCTACTCCGGGACAGGGGGCATCACCGGGGAGCTGTTTTTT	CASSYSGTGGITGELFF
TRBV19	TRBD1	TRBJ2-5	-	TGTGCCAGTAGTCGGGACAGCTCCAGGGAGACCCAGTACTTC	CASSRDSSRETQYF
TRBV7-9	TRBD1	TRBJ1-1	-	TGTGCCAGCAGCGGGACAGGCACTGAAGCTTTCTTT	CASSGTGTEAFF
TRBV18	-	TRBJ1-1	-	TGTGCCAGCTCACCGGACAGAGTTAACACTGAAGCTTTCTTT	CASSPDRVNTEAFF